The text below deals with one T cell receptor beta chain. Antigen specificity is unknown. The primer mix had 60 Vbeta and 13 Jbeta primers. Repertoires were generated with immunoSEQ multiplex PCR, while TCRdb's copy carries only in-frame clones and drops some. The data hold around 130,000 clones, with 50% to 75% observed a single time. Nominally healthy donors provided the samples, though records likely missed some immune exposures. J lost 6 bases, V lost 5 bases, and 15 bases had no gene match. The CDR3 totals 17 residues. CDR1 is LNHDA and CDR2 is SQIVND in the germline V gene (reference sequence). The data stem from a study of cytomegalovirus exposure and HLA in healthy donors. Study outcomes and limitations: Another analysis was done later, and it associated fewer than 20,000 TCR beta sequences with HLA alleles at 0.05 false discovery rate. TCR beta V- and J-gene trimming, according to a later analysis, was linked to a missense DCLRE1C variant.

The sample consisted of PBMCs. This receptor was obtained from a woman aged 40 to 55 in good health and CMV-seropositive. This sequence joins TRBV19 and TRBJ1-2; 10 bases are a match to TRBD1. Here the CDR3 DNA reads TGTGCCAGTAGTTTTGGTGGGATGGGACAGGGGTTCGATGGCTACACCTTC. It yields the protein CASSFGGMGQGFDGYTF. The complete variable domain, with remaining parts taken from reference TRBV19 and TRBJ1-2, reads DGGITQSPKYLFRKEGQNVTLSCEQNLNHDAMYWYRQDPGQGLRLIYYSQIVNDFQKGDIAEGYSVSREKKESFPLTVTSAQKNPTAFYLCASSFGGMGQGFDGYTFGSGTRLTVV.